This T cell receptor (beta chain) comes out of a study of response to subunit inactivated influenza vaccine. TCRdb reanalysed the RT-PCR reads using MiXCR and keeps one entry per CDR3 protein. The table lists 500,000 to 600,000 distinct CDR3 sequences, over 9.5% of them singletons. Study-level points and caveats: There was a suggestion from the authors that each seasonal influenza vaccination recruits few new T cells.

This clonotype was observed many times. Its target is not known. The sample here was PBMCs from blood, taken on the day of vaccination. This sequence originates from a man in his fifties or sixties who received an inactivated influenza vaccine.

The CDR3 DNA reads TGCGCCAGCAGCTTGGGGGGACCTGGGGCCAACGTCCTGACTTTC. This codes for CASSLGGPGANVLTF. This chain uses TRBV5-1 with TRBJ2-6; either TRBD1 or TRBD2 may supply D (5 bases each). The V end lost 0 bases, the J end lost 2 bases, and 6 bases lay between the germline ends. This CDR3 is 15 amino acids long. Germline V gene sequence: CDR1 SGHRS, CDR2 YFSETQ.